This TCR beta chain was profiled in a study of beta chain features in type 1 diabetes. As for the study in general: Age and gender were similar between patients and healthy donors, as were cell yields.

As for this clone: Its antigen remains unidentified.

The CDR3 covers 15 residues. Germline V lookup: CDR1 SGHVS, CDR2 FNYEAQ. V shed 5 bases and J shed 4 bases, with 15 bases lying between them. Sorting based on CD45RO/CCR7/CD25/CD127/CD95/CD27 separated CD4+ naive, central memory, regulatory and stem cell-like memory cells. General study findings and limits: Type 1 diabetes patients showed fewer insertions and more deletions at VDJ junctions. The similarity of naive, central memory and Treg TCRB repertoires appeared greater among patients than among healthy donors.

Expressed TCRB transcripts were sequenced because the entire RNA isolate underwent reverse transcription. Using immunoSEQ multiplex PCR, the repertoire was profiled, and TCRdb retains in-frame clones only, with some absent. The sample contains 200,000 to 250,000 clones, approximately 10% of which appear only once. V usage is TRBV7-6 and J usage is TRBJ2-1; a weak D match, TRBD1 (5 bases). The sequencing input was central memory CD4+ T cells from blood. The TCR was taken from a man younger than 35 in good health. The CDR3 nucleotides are TGTGCCAGCAGCCAGATATTGGGGCGGTACAATGAGCAGTTCTTC. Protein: CASSQILGRYNEQFF.